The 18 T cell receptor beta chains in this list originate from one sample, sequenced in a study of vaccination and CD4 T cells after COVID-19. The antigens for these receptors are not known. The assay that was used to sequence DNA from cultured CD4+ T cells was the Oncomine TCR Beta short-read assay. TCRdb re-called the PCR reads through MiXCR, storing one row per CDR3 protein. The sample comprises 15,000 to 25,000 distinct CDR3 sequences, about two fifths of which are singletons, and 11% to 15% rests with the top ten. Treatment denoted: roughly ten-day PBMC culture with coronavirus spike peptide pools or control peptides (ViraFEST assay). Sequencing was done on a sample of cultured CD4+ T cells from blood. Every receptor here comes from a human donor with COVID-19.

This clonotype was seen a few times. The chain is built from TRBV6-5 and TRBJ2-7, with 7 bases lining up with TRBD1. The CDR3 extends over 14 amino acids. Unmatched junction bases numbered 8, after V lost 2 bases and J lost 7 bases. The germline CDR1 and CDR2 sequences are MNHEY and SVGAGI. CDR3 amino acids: CASSYADRVEEQYF. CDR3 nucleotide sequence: TGTGCCAGCAGTTACGCCGACAGGGTCGAAGAGCAGTACTTC.

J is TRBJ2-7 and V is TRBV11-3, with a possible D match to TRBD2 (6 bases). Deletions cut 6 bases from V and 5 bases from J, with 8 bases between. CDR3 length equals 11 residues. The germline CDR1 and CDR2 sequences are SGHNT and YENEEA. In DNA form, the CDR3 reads TGTGCCAGCAGTCGGGAGCACGAGCAGTACTTC. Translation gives CASSREHEQYF.

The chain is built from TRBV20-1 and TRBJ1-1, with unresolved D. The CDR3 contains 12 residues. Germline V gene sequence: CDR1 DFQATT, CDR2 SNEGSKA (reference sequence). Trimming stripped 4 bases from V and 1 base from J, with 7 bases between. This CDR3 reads CSAKGWNTEAFF. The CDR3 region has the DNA TGCAGTGCTAAGGGTTGGAACACTGAAGCTTTCTTT.

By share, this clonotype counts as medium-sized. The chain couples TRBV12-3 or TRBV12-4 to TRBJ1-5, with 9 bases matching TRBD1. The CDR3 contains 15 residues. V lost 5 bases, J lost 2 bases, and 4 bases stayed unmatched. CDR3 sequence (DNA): TGTGCCAGCAGTAGGGACAGGGCGCGCAATCAGCCCCAGCATTTT. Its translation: CASSRDRARNQPQHF.

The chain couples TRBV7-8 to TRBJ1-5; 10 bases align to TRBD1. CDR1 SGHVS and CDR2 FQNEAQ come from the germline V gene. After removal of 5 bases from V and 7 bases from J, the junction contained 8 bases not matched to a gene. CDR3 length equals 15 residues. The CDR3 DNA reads TGTGCCAGCAGCCCTCCTGGGACAGGGGAACAGCCCCAGCATTTT. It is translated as CASSPPGTGEQPQHF.

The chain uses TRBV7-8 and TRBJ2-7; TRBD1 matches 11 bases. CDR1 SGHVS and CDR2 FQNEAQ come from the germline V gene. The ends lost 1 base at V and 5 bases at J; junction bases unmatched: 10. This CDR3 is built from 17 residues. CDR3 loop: CASSLGAGGTGGHEQYF. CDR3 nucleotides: TGTGCCAGCAGCTTAGGGGCAGGAGGGACAGGGGGACACGAGCAGTACTTC. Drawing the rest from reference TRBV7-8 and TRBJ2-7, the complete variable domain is GAGVSQSPRYKVAKRGQDVALRCDPISGHVSLFWYQQALGQGPEFLTYFQNEAQLDKSGLPSDRFFAERPEGSVSTLKIQRTQQEDSAVYLCASSLGAGGTGGHEQYFGPGTRLTVT.

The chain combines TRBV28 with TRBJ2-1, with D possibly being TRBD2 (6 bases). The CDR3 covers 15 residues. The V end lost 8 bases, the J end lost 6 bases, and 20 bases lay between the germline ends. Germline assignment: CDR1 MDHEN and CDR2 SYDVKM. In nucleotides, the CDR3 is TGTGCCAGCGAATCCCCTGGACGGCGGGGCAATGAGCAGTTCTTC. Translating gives CASESPGRRGNEQFF.

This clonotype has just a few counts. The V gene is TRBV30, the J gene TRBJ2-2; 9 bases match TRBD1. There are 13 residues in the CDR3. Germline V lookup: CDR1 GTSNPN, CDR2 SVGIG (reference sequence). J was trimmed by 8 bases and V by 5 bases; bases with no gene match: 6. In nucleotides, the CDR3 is TGTGCCTGGGGGACAGGGTCACCGGGGGAGCTGTTTTTT. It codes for CAWGTGSPGELFF.

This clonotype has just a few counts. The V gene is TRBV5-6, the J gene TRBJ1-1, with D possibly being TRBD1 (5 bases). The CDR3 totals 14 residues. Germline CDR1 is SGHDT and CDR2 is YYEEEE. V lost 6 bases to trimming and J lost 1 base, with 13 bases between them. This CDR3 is CASTRRAGNTEAFF. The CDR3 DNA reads TGTGCCAGCACCCGCAGGGCAGGGAACACTGAAGCTTTCTTT. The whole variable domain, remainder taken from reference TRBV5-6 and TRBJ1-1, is DAGVTQSPTHLIKTRGQQVTLRCSPKSGHDTVSWYQQALGQGPQFIFQYYEEEERQRGNFPDRFSGHQFPNYSSELNVNALLLGDSALYLCASTRRAGNTEAFFGQGTRLTVV.

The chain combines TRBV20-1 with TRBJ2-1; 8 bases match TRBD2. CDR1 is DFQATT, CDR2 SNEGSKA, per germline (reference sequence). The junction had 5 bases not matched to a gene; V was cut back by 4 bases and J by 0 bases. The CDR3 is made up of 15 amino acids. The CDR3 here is CSATRGASSYNEQFF. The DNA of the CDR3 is TGCAGTGCTACGCGGGGGGCAAGCTCCTACAATGAGCAGTTCTTC.

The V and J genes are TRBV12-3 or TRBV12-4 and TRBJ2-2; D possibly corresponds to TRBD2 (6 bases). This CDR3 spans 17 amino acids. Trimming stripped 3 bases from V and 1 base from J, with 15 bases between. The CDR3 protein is CASSFQVKTRNTGELFF. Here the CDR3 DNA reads TGTGCCAGCAGTTTTCAGGTGAAGACTAGGAACACCGGGGAGCTGTTTTTT.

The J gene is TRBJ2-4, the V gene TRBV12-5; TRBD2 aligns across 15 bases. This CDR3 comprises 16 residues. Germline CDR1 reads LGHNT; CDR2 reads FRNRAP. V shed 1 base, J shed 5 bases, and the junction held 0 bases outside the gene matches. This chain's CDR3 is CASGLGTSGGENIQYF. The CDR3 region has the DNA TGTGCTAGTGGTTTGGGGACTAGCGGGGGGGAAAACATTCAGTACTTC.

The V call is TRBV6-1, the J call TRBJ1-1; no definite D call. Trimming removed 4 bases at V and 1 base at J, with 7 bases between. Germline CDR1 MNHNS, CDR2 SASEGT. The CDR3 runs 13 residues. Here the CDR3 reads CASSGNKNTEAFF. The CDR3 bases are TGTGCCAGCAGTGGCAACAAGAACACTGAAGCTTTCTTT.

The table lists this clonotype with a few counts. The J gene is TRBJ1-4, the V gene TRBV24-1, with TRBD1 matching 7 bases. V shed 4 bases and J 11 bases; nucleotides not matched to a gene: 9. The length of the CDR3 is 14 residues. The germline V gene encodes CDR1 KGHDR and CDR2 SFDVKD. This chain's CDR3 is CATSDLRQGGKLFF. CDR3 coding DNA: TGTGCCACCAGTGACCTTAGACAGGGAGGGAAACTGTTTTTT.

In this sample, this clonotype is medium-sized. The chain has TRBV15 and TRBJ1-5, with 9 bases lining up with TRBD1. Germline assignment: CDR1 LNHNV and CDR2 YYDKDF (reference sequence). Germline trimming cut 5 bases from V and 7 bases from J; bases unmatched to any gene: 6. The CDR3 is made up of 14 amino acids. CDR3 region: CATSPDRGYQPQHF. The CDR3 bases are TGTGCCACCAGCCCGGACAGGGGATACCAGCCCCAGCATTTT.

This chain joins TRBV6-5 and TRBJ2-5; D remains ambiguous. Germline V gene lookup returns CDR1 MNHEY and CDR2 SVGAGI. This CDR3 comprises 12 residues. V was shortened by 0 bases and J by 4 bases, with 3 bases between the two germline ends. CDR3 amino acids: CASSYSGETQYF. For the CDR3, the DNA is TGTGCCAGCAGTTACTCGGGAGAGACCCAGTACTTC.

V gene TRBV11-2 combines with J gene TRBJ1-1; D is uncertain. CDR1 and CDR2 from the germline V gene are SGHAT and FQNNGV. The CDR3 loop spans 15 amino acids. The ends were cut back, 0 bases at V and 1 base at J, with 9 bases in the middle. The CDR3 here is CASSLDRGRNTEAFF. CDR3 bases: TGTGCCAGCAGCTTAGACCGGGGAAGGAACACTGAAGCTTTCTTT.

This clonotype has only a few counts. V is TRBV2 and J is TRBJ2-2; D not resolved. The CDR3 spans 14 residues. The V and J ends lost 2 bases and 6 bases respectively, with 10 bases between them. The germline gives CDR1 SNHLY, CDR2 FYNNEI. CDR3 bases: TGTGCCAGCAGTGAATTGGCTATCTCCGGGGAGCTGTTTTTT. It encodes CASSELAISGELFF.